The TCR beta chain under discussion was sequenced for a study of T cells in localized non-small cell lung cancer. Study findings and constraints: Uninvolved adjacent lung showed peak T cell clonality, exceeding tumor. There were a median 57 of the top 100 tumor clones appearing in adjacent lung.

Trimming removed 4 bases from V and 5 bases from J; junction bases left unmatched: 6. CDR1 is SGHRS and CDR2 is YFSETQ in the germline V gene. The CDR3 loop spans 14 amino acids. TCRdb's table, derived via immunoSEQ multiplex PCR, lists solely in-frame clones and lacks some. The sample holds tens of thousands of clones, 84% seen once. In regard to this clone: Its antigen is as yet unknown.

The chain joins TRBV5-1 to TRBJ1-5; TRBD1 agrees at 7 bases. The source of this sequence is a man aged 40-75 years with stage I lung adenocarcinoma. Material: peripheral blood, obtained before any cancer treatment. The CDR3, as DNA: TGCGCCAGCAGCCTAGGGACAGAAGATCAGCCCCAGCATTTT. Translating gives CASSLGTEDQPQHF.